The T cell receptor beta chain described here comes from a study of post-analysis software for immune sequencing data. Study outcomes and limitations: Included in a set of five TRBV segments more frequent in patients than controls were TRBV5-6, TRBV5-1 and TRBV20-1.

As to this clonotype: Its cognate antigen is unknown.

V was clipped by 5 bases and J by 2 bases; unmatched bases: 7. Germline CDR1 SEHNR, CDR2 FQNEAQ (reference sequence). The CDR3 covers 15 residues. TCR beta cDNA libraries had unique molecular identifiers. TCRdb independently ran MiXCR on the PCR reads; one entry per CDR3 protein. The sample includes some 370,000 distinct CDR3 sequences, approximately 38% seen only once; the top ten take over 10%. This receptor was obtained from a girl aged 5-17 years with multiple sclerosis. Sequencing was performed on blood. V is TRBV7-9 and J is TRBJ2-7; 9 nucleotides match TRBD2. CDR3 nucleotide sequence: TGTGCCAGCAGCGCACGACTAGCGGCCCCCTACGAGCAGTACTTC. Its translation is CASSARLAAPYEQYF. Filled out from reference TRBV7-9 and TRBJ2-7, the complete variable domain reads DTGVSQNPRHKITKRGQNVTFRCDPISEHNRLYWYRQTLGQGPEFLTYFQNEAQLEKSRLLSDRFSAERPKGSFSTLEIQRTEQGDSAMYLCASSARLAAPYEQYFGPGTRLTVT.